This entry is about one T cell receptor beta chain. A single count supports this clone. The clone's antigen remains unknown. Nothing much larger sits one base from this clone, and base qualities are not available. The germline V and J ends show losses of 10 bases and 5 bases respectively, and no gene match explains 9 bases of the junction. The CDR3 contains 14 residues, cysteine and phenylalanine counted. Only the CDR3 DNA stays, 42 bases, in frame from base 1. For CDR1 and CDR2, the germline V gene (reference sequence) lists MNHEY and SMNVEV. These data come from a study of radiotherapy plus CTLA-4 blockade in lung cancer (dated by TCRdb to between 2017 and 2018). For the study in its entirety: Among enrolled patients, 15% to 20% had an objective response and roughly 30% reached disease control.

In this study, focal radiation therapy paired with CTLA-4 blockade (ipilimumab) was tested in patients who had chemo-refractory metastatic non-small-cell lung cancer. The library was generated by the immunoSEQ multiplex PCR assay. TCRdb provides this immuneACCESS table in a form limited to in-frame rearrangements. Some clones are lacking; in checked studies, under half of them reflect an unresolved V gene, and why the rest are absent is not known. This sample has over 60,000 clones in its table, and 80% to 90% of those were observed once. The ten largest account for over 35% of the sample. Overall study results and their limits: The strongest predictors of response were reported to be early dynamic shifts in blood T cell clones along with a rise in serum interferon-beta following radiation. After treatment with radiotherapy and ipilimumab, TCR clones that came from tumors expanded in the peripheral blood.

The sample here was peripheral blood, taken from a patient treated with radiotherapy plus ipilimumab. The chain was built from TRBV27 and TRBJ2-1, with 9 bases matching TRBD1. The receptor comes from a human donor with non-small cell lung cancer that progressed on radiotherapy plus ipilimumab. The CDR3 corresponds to CATRGQGSHNEQFF. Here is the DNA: TGTGCCACTCGAGGACAGGGGAGCCACAATGAGCAGTTCTTC.